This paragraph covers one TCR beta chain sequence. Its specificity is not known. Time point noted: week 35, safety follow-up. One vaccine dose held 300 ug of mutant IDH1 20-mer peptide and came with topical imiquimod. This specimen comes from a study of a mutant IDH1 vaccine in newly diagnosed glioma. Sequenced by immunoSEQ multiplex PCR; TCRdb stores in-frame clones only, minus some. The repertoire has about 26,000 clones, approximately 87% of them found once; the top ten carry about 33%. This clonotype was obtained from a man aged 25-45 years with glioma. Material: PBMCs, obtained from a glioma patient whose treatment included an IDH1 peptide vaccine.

The CDR3: CAIRQDLNTEAFF. In DNA, the CDR3 is TGTGCCATCAGACAGGACTTGAACACTGAAGCTTTCTTT. The chain uses TRBV10-3 and TRBJ1-1; perhaps TRBD1 as D (5 bases). The CDR3 length is 13 residues. CDR1 and CDR2 (germline): ENHRY, SYGVKD. Trimming took 6 bases from V and 0 from J, leaving 8 bases between them.